Following are 4 T cell receptor beta chains from one sample sequenced in a study of blood T cell repertoires in COVID-19 (dated by TCRdb to about 2020). The method was the immunoSEQ multiplex PCR assay. This immuneACCESS table, as held by TCRdb, lists in-frame sequences with V and J called but not all clones. Of the missing ones, under half trace to an unresolved V gene in checked studies; the others have no known cause. Within this sample are about 150,000 clones, with 70% to 90% of them counted one time only. The ten largest make up about 5% of the sample. Sequencing input: peripheral blood. The receptors shown here come from a human donor in a cohort sampled during active COVID-19.

The chain joins TRBV3-1 (or the pseudogene TRBV3-2) to TRBJ2-5; 11 positions agree with TRBD1. The germline V gene encodes CDR1 LGHDT and CDR2 YNNKEL (reference sequence). V trimming: 0 bases; J trimming: 4 bases; junction bases outside the gene matches: 16. The CDR3 totals 20 residues. The CDR3 here is CASSQEWLGTGGRVGETQYF. CDR3 bases: TGTGCCAGCAGCCAAGAATGGTTGGGGACAGGGGGAAGAGTAGGAGAGACCCAGTACTTC.

The rearrangement uses TRBV7-9 and TRBJ2-1; 12 bases map to TRBD2. The CDR3 loop spans 16 amino acids. The germline CDR1 and CDR2 sequences are SEHNR and FQNEAQ (reference sequence). The V and J ends lost 4 bases and 4 bases, in that order; junction bases with no gene match: 5. The CDR3 DNA reads as TGTGCCAGCAGCTCAGGGACTAGCGGGTGGTACAATGAGCAGTTCTTC. The encoded protein is CASSSGTSGWYNEQFF.

This rearrangement joins TRBV6-5 to TRBJ2-2, with 9 bases aligning to TRBD2. Looked up from germline, CDR1 is MNHEY and CDR2 is SVGAGI. CDR3 length: 13 residues. J gave up 8 bases and V 8 bases, and 6 bases lay outside the gene matches. The CDR3 loop reads CASFPLAGGELFF. DNA of the CDR3: TGTGCCAGCTTTCCCCTAGCGGGAGGGGAGCTGTTTTTT.

V is TRBV7-3 and J is TRBJ2-1; a possible D gene is TRBD2 (5 bases). This CDR3 has 13 residues. Between the trimmed V and J ends, which lost 2 bases and 8 bases, there was a span of 10 bases. Germline values: CDR1 SGHTA, CDR2 FQGTGA. CDR3 DNA sequence: TGTGCCAGCAGCTTAGAGGGAGACCATGAGCAGTTCTTC. Translated, it gives CASSLEGDHEQFF.